The rows below give T cell receptor beta chains drawn from one sample of a study of tumor-infiltrating lymphocytes in primary liver carcinoma. Using its own MiXCR run on the multiplex PCR reads, TCRdb lists one record per CDR3 protein. The sample consists of 100,000 or so distinct CDR3 sequences, 80% to 85% of them appearing once. Sequenced sample: liver tumor tissue from sampling region 3. The receptors were gathered from a middle-aged man with primary liver carcinoma and hepatitis B virus infection. Each CDR3 is given with its conserved first and last residue. D genes are given only for firm matches. Some rows have no size entry. The others give once, few or many, or a class for an expanded clone.

v_call	d_call	j_call	clone_size	cdr3_aa	cdr3_nt
TRBV11-1	NA	TRBJ2-4	NA	CVSSFPGTSWIKNIQYF	TGTGTCAGCAGCTTTCCCGGAACTAGCTGGATCAAAAACATTCAGTACTTC
TRBV29-1	NA	TRBJ1-1	NA	CSGSEGWGMNSEAFF	TGCAGCGGCTCAGAGGGCTGGGGAATGAACAGTGAAGCTTTCTTT
TRBV11-2	NA	TRBJ1-5	NA	CASSPSIDQPQHF	TGTGCCAGCAGCCCATCAATCGACCAGCCCCAGCATTTT
TRBV6-5	NA	TRBJ2-7	NA	CASNSSEGGGEQYF	TGTGCCAGCAATTCTTCAGAGGGAGGGGGCGAGCAGTACTTC
TRBV6-1	NA	TRBJ2-6	NA	CTVQGADILTF	TGTACCGTCCAAGGGGCCGACATCCTGACTTTC
TRBV12-3/TRBV12-4	NA	TRBJ1-2	NA	CASSLTELVGYTF	TGTGCTAGTAGTTTAACAGAGCTAGTCGGCTACACCTTC
TRBV11-2	NA	TRBJ2-7	NA	CASSRSATESHEQYF	TGTGCCAGCAGCCGTTCTGCGACAGAAAGCCACGAGCAGTATTTC
TRBV5-1	NA	TRBJ2-3	NA	CTSSFGLRLETPTDTQYF	TGCACCAGCAGCTTTGGACTCCGACTGGAAACCCCAACAGATACGCAGTATTTT
TRBV29-1	NA	TRBJ1-1	NA	CSVAPGWRMNIEAFF	TGCAGCGTTGCCCCGGGATGGAGAATGAACATTGAAGCCTTCTTT
TRBV24-1	NA	TRBJ1-1	NA	CASSDSSGPGGTEAFF	TGTGCCAGCAGTGATTCCTCCGGGCCCGGGGGAACTGAAGCTTTCTTT
TRBV6-1	NA	TRBJ1-1	NA	CASISLGKPEAFF	TGTGCCAGCATATCACTGGGAAAACCTGAAGCTTTCTTT
TRBV29-1	TRBD1	TRBJ2-5	NA	CSGQGTKVETQYF	TGTAGCGGACAGGGGACGAAAGTAGAGACCCAGTACTTC
TRBV6-5	TRBD1	TRBJ1-2	many	CASRTGINYGYTF	TGTGCCAGCAGGACAGGGATTAACTATGGCTACACCTTC
TRBV6-4	NA	TRBJ2-3	NA	CASSAKVEDTQYF	TGTGCCAGCAGTGCCAAGGTTGAAGACACGCAGTATTTT
TRBV29-1	NA	TRBJ2-7	NA	CSFVRGAYEQYF	TGCAGCTTTGTCAGGGGGGCCTACGAGCAGTACTTC
TRBV11-3	NA	TRBJ2-2	NA	CARSLIAGVSGELFF	TGTGCCAGGAGTTTAATAGCAGGAGTTTCCGGGGAGCTGTTTTTT
TRBV4-2	TRBD1	TRBJ2-1	NA	CASNHAGGQGNDEQFF	TGTGCCAGTAACCACGCCGGGGGACAGGGGAACGATGAGCAGTTCTTC
TRBV29-1	NA	TRBJ2-1	NA	CSGLQGFDEQSF	TGTAGCGGACTACAGGGTTTCGATGAGCAGTCCTTC
TRBV6-1	NA	TRBJ2-2	NA	CANSEALLGGANTGELFF	TGTGCCAACAGTGAAGCGCTACTAGGGGGAGCGAACACTGGGGAGCTGTTTTTT
TRBV6-5	NA	TRBJ2-3	NA	CANSLQSTDTQYF	TGTGCCAACAGTCTCCAGAGCACAGATACGCAATATTTT
TRBV6-2/TRBV6-3	NA	TRBJ1-2	NA	CASSSASMNYGYIF	TGTGCCAGCAGCTCCGCATCAATGAACTATGGCTACATCTTC
TRBV6-5	NA	TRBJ1-1	NA	CASSIVSYTEAFF	TGTGCCAGCAGTATAGTTAGTTACACTGAAGCTTTCTTT
TRBV29-1	NA	TRBJ2-5	NA	CCCHVGAGQETQYF	TGCTGCTGCCACGTCGGGGCGGGACAAGAGACCCAGTACTTC
TRBV29-1	NA	TRBJ2-7	NA	CCVGGVSTYEQYF	TGCTGCGTAGGAGGGGTATCGACCTACGAGCAGTACTTC
TRBV14	NA	TRBJ1-2	NA	CAGGQDLESGYTF	TGTGCCGGCGGCCAAGATTTGGAGTCAGGCTACACCTTC
TRBV6-1	TRBD2	TRBJ2-2	many	CATTLRTSGINTGELFF	TGTGCCACGACACTTCGGACTAGCGGAATCAACACCGGGGAGCTGTTTTTT
TRBV4-2	NA	TRBJ2-1	NA	CASSQAGGHGNNEQFF	TGTGCCAGCAGTCAGGCCGGGGGACATGGGAACAATGAGCAGTTCTTC
TRBV28	TRBD1	TRBJ1-5	NA	CASREDRADHSLTSKLTQHF	TGTGCCAGCAGAGAAGACAGGGCCGACCATAGCCTCACCTCCAAGTTGACCCAGCATTTT
TRBV12-3/TRBV12-4	NA	TRBJ2-5	NA	CSSRSGTETQYF	TGTTCCAGCCGAAGCGGGACAGAGACCCAGTATTTC
TRBV29-1	TRBD1	TRBJ2-5	NA	CSVAFGTGEESQYF	TGCAGCGTTGCTTTCGGGACAGGGGAAGAGAGCCAGTACTTC
TRBV5-1	NA	TRBJ2-1	NA	CASSKTGGLTYNVQFF	TGCGCCAGCAGTAAAACAGGAGGGCTAACCTACAATGTGCAGTTCTTC
TRBV4-3	TRBD2	TRBJ2-5	NA	CASSQYLAEEEIQYF	TGCGCCAGCAGCCAATATCTAGCGGAGGAAGAGATCCAGTATTTC
TRBV11-1	TRBD2	TRBJ2-4	NA	CASSFPGTSGTKDIQYF	TGTGCCAGCAGCTTCCCCGGAACTAGCGGGACCAAAGACATTCAGTATTTC
TRBV6-1	TRBD1	TRBJ2-2	NA	CASRSGGAGTVELFF	TGTGCCAGCAGGTCAGGGGGCGCGGGTACCGTGGAGCTGTTTTTT
TRBV6-1	NA	TRBJ2-2	NA	CTSSKVPTSLPGELFF	TGTACCAGCAGTAAGGTCCCCACTAGCTTACCCGGGGAGCTGTTTTTT
TRBV11-1	NA	TRBJ2-1	NA	CGSSSQGPLDNEKFF	TGTGGTAGCAGCTCCCAGGGACCGCTGGACAATGAGAAGTTCTTC
TRBV4-3	NA	TRBJ1-5	NA	CASSQDQGGGKPDHF	TGCGCCAGCAGCCAAGATCAGGGAGGGGGAAAGCCCGACCATTTT
TRBV4-1	TRBD2	TRBJ2-3	NA	CACSQDRTSGSRDTQYF	TGCGCCTGCAGCCAAGATCGGACTAGTGGGAGCCGAGATACGCAGTATTTT
TRBV28	NA	TRBJ1-5	NA	CAIGGNQLQHF	TGTGCCATCGGAGGGAATCAGCTCCAACATTTT
TRBV29-1	NA	TRBJ1-1	NA	CRVAAGWGMNTAAFF	TGCAGGGTTGCGGCAGGATGGGGAATGAACACTGCAGCTTTCTTT
TRBV11-2	NA	TRBJ2-7	few	CAGSYNRNSYEQYF	TGTGCCGGCAGCTATAACAGGAACTCTTACGAGCAGTACTTC
TRBV6-5	TRBD2	TRBJ2-1	NA	CASSGGERNEQFF	TGTGCCAGCAGTGGGGGGGAGAGGAACGAGCAGTTCTTC